This T cell receptor beta chain was identified during a study of blood T cell repertoires in COVID-19. Profiled with immunoSEQ multiplex PCR; TCRdb holds only in-frame clones, not every one. The sample shows about 260,000 clones, 91% of them seen only once. Trimming removed 1 base at V and 0 bases at J, with 17 bases between. Germline CDR1 is MNHNS and CDR2 is SASEGT. The CDR3 is made up of 18 amino acids. This receptor was obtained from a person aged 18-35 years with COVID-19, enrolled during active disease. Sample: peripheral blood. The chain employs TRBV6-1 and TRBJ2-3; no clear D. The DNA for the CDR3 is TGTGCCAGCAGTGAAGAGGTTGACTCAAGATCTAGCACAGATACGCAGTATTTT. This gives the protein CASSEEVDSRSSTDTQYF.